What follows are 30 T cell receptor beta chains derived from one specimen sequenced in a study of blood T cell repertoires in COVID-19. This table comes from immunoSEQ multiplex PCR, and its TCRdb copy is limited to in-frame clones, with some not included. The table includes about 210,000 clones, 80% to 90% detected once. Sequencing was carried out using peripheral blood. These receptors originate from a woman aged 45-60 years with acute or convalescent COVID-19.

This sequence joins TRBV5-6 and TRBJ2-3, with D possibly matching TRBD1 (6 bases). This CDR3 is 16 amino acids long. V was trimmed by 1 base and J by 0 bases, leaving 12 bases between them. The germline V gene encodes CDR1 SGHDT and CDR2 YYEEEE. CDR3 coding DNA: TGTGCCAGCAGCTTGTACGACAGGTCTAGCACAGATACGCAGTATTTT. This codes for CASSLYDRSSTDTQYF.

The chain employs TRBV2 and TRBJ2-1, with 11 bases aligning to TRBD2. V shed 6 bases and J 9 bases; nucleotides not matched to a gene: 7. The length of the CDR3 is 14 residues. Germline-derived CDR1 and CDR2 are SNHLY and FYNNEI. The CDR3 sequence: CASRGLAVEGEQFF. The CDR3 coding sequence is TGTGCCAGCAGGGGACTAGCGGTTGAGGGTGAGCAGTTCTTC.

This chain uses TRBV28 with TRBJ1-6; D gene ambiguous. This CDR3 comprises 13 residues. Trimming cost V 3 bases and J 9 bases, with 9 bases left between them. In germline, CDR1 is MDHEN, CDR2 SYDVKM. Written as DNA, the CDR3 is TGTGCCAGCAGTTTGCCAGAGGGTTCACCCCTCCACTTT. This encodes CASSLPEGSPLHF. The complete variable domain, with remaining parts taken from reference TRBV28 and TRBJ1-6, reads DVKVTQSSRYLVKRTGEKVFLECVQDMDHENMFWYRQDPGLGLRLIYFSYDVKMKEKGDIPEGYSVSREKKERFSLILESASTNQTSMYLCASSLPEGSPLHFGNGTRLTVT.

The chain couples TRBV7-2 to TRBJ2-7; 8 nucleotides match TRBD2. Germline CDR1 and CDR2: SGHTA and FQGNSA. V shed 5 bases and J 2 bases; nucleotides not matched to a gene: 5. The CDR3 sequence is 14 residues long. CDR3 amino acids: CASSALAAAYEQYF. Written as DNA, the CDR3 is TGTGCCAGCAGCGCACTAGCGGCTGCCTACGAGCAGTACTTC. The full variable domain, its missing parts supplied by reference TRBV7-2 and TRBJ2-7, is GAGVSQSPSNKVTEKGKDVELRCDPISGHTALYWYRQSLGQGLEFLIYFQGNSAPDKSGLPSDRFSAERTGGSVSTLTIQRTQQEDSAVYLCASSALAAAYEQYFGPGTRLTVT.

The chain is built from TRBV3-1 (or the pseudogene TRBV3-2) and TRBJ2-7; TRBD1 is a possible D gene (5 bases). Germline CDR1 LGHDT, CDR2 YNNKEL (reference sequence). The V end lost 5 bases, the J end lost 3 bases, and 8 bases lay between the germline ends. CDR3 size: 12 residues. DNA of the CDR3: TGTGCCAGCAGCTACACAGGCTACGAGCAGTACTTC. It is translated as CASSYTGYEQYF.

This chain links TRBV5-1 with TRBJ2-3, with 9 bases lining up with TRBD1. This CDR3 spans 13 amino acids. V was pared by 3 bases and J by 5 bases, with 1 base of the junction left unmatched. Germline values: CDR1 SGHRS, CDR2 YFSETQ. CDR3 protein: CASSWDREDTQYF. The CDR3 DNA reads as TGCGCCAGCAGCTGGGACAGGGAAGATACGCAGTATTTT.

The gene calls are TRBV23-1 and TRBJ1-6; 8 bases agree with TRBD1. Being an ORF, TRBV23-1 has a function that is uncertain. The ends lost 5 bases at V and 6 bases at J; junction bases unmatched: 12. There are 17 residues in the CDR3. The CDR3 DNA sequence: TGCGCCAGCAGTGGATACGACGCCGGGACAGGTAATTCACCCCTCCACTTT. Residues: CASSGYDAGTGNSPLHF.

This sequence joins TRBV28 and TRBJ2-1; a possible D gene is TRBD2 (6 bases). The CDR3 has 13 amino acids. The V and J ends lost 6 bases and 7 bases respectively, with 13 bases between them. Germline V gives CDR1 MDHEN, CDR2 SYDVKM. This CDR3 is CASRAGPGNEQFF. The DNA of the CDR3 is TGTGCCAGCAGAGCGGGCCCGGGGAATGAGCAGTTCTTC.

As DNA, the CDR3 is TGTGCCAGCAGCTTGGACAGGGGAAACGAGCAGTACTTC. Protein: CASSLDRGNEQYF. The rearrangement links TRBV13 to TRBJ2-7; 9 bases are a match to TRBD1. Germline CDR1 is PRHDT and CDR2 is FYEKMQ (reference sequence). This CDR3 region has 13 residues. Trimming took 3 bases from V and 5 from J; bases not matched to a gene: 2.

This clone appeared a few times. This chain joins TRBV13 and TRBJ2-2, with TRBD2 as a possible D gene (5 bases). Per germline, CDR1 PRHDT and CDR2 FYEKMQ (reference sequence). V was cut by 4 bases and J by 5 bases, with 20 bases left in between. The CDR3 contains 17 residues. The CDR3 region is CASSSLLSAGTTGELFF. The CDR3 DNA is TGTGCCAGCAGCTCCCTCCTCTCGGCGGGTACAACCGGGGAGCTGTTTTTT.

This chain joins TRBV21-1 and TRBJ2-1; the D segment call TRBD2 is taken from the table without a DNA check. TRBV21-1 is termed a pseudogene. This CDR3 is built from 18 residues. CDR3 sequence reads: CASSRRLAGGVRVNEQFF. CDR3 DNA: TGTGCCAGCAGCAGGAGACTAGCGGGAGGAGTACGGGTCAATGAGCAGTTCTTC.

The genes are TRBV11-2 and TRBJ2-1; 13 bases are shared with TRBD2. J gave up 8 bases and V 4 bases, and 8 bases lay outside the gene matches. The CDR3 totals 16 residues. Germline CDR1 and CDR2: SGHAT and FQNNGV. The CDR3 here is CASSYRTSGSLDEQFF. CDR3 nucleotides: TGTGCCAGCAGCTACCGGACTAGCGGGAGTCTCGATGAGCAGTTCTTC.

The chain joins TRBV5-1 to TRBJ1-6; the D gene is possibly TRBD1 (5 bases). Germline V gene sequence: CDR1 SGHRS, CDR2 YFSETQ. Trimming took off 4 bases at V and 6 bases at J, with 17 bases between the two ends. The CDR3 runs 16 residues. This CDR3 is CASSRTYQGINSPLHF. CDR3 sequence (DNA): TGCGCCAGCAGCCGAACCTATCAGGGAATTAATTCACCCCTCCACTTT.

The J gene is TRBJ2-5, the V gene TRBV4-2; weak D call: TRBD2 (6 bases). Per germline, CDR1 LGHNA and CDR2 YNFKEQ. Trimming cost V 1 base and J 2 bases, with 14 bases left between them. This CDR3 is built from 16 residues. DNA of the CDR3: TGTGCCAGCAGCCAAGTAATCGGTAGCGGACAAGAGACCCAGTACTTC. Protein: CASSQVIGSGQETQYF.

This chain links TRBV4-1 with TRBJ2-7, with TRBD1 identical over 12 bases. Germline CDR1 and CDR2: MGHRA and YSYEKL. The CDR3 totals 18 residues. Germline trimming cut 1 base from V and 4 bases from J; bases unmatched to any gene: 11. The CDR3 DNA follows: TGCGCCAGCAGCCAAGGAACCCGGGACAGGGGGCGAAGATACGAGCAGTACTTC. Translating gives CASSQGTRDRGRRYEQYF.

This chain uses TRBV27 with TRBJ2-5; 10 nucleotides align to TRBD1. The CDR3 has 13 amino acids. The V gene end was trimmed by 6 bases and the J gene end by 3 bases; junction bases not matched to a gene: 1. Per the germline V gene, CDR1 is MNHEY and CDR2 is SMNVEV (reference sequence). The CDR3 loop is CASRGQGEETQYF. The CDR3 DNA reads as TGTGCCAGCAGAGGACAGGGGGAAGAGACCCAGTACTTC.

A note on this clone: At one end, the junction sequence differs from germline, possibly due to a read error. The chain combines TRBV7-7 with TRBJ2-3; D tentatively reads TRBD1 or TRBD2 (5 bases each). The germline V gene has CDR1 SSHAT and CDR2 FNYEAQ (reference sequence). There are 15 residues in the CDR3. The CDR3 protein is CASSLEGRGTDTQYF. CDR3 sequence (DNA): TGTGCTAGCAGCTTAGAGGGGCGCGGCACAGATACGCAGTATTTT. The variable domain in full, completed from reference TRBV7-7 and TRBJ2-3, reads GAGVSQSPRYKVTKRGQDVTLRCDPISSHATLYWYQQALGQGPEFLTYFNYEAQPDKSGLPSDRFSAERPEGSISTLTIQRTEQRDSAMYRCASSLEGRGTDTQYFGPGTRLTVL.

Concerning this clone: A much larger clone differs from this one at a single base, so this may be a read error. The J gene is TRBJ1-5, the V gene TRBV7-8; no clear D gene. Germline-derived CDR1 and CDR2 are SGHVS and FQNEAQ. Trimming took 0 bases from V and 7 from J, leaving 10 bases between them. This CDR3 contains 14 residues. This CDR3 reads CASSLARREQPQHF. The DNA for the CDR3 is TGTGCCAGCAGCTTAGCTCGGAGGGAGCAGCCCCAGCATTTT.

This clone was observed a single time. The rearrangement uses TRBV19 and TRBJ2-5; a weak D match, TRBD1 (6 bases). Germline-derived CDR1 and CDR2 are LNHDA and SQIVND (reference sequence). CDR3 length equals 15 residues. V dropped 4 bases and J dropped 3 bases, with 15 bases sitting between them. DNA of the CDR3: TGTGCCAGTAGTACCACAGGGTGGGTTAAAGAGACCCAGTACTTC. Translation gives CASSTTGWVKETQYF.

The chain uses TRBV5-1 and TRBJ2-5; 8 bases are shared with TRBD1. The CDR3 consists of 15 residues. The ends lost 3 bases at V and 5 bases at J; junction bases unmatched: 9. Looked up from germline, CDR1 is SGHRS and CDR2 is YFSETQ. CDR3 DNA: TGCGCCAGCAGCTCATCGGGGGACAGGTGGGAGACCCAGTACTTC. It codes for CASSSSGDRWETQYF.

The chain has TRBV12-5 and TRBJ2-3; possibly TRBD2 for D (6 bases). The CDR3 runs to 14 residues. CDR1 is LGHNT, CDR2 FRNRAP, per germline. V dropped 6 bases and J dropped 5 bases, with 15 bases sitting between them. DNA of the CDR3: TGTGCTAGTGGAATGGAGGGGCTGGGAGATACGCAGTATTTT. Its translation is CASGMEGLGDTQYF.

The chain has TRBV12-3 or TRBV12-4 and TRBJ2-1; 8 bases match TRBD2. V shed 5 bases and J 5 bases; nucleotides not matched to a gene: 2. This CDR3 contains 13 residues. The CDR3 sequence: CASSRTSNNEQFF. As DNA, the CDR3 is TGTGCCAGCAGTCGGACTAGCAACAATGAGCAGTTCTTC.

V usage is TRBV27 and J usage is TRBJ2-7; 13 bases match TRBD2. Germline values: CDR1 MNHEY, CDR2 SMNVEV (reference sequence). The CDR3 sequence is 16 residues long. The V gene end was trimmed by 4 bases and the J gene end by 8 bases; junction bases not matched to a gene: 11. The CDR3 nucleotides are TGTGCCAGCAGTTCTGTCTCCGGGACTAGCGGGATGAAGCAGTACTTC. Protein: CASSSVSGTSGMKQYF.

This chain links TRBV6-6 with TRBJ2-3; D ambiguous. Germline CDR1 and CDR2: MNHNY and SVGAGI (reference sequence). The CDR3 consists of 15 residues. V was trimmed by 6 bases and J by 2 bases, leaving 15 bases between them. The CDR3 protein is CASSRSTSNTDTQYF. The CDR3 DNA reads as TGTGCCAGCAGCCGGTCGACTTCTAACACAGATACGCAGTATTTT.

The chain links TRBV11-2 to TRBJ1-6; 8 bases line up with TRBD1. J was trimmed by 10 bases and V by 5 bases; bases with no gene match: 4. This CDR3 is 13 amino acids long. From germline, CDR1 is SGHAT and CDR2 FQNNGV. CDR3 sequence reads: CASSGQGSSPLHF. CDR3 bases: TGTGCCAGCAGCGGACAGGGATCCTCACCCCTCCACTTT.

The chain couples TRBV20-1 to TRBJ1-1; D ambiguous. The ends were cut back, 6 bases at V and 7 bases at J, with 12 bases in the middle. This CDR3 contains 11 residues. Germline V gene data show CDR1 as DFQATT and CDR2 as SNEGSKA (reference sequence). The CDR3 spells CSAPFANEAFF. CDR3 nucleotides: TGCAGTGCCCCCTTCGCGAATGAAGCTTTCTTT.

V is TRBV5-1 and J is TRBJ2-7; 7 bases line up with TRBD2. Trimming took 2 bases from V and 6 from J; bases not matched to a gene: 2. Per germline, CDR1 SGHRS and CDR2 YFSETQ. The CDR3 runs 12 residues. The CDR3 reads CASSFGGSEQYF. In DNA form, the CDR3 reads TGCGCCAGCAGCTTTGGCGGGAGCGAGCAGTACTTC.

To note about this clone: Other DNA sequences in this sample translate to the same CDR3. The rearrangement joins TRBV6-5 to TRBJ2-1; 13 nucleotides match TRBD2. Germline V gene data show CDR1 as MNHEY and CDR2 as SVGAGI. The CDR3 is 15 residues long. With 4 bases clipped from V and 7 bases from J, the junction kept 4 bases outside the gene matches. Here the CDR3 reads CASSSLAGGPNEQFF. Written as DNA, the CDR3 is TGTGCCAGCAGTTCACTAGCGGGAGGGCCGAATGAGCAGTTCTTC.

This CDR3 is CASSIWDRAGNTIYF. CDR3 DNA sequence: TGTGCCAGCAGTATCTGGGACAGGGCTGGAAACACCATATATTTT. This chain connects TRBV6-5 to TRBJ1-3; 9 positions agree with TRBD1. The germline V gene has CDR1 MNHEY and CDR2 SVGAGI. This CDR3 is built from 15 residues. V dropped 5 bases and J dropped 2; count of bases not matched to a gene: 4.

CDR3 amino acids: CASSLASNNEQFF. The CDR3 coding sequence is TGTGCCAGCAGTTTAGCGTCTAACAATGAGCAGTTCTTC. This chain connects TRBV28 to TRBJ2-1; no clear D. This CDR3 has 13 amino acids. V was shortened by 2 bases and J by 5 bases, with 7 bases between the two germline ends. Germline V lookup: CDR1 MDHEN, CDR2 SYDVKM.